These T cell receptor beta chains were read from a single sample in a study of technical replicates of blood from a handful of donors. The data were produced by immunoSEQ multiplex PCR, yet TCRdb's version contains in-frame clones alone and is incomplete. The data contain some 77,000 clones, approximately 96% of them singletons. Sequenced input: T cells isolated from PBMCs. The receptors were sampled from a human donor in good health. The CDR3 runs from the conserved cysteine through the conserved F or W. A D gene is named only where the DNA matches it firmly. A clone size is listed for some rows: how often the clone was seen (once, few, many), or a class if it is expanded.

j_gene: TRBJ2-4; abundance: -; d_gene: TRBD2; v_gene: TRBV6-5; CDR3aa: CASRSTSGSNIQYF; CDR3nt: TGTGCCAGCAGATCTACTAGCGGGAGCAACATTCAGTACTTC
j_gene: TRBJ2-2; abundance: -; d_gene: TRBD1; v_gene: TRBV28; CDR3aa: CASSSRQGTNTGELFF; CDR3nt: TGTGCCAGCAGTTCCCGACAGGGGACTAACACCGGGGAGCTGTTTTTT
j_gene: TRBJ2-7; abundance: once; d_gene: -; v_gene: TRBV7-2; CDR3aa: CASSLAAGYYEQYF; CDR3nt: TGTGCCAGCAGCTTAGCAGCGGGCTACTACGAGCAGTACTTC
j_gene: TRBJ2-3; abundance: -; d_gene: -; v_gene: TRBV9; CDR3aa: CASSPVGDTQYF; CDR3nt: TGTGCCAGCAGTCCGGTCGGAGATACGCAGTATTTT
j_gene: TRBJ1-5; abundance: -; d_gene: -; v_gene: TRBV14; CDR3aa: CASSQDRVMVQPQHF; CDR3nt: TGTGCCAGCAGCCAAGACAGGGTAATGGTTCAGCCCCAGCATTTT
j_gene: TRBJ1-2; abundance: -; d_gene: TRBD1; v_gene: TRBV14; CDR3aa: CASSWTGTNYGYTF; CDR3nt: TGTGCCAGCAGCTGGACAGGTACAAACTATGGCTACACCTTC
j_gene: TRBJ2-7; abundance: -; d_gene: -; v_gene: TRBV4-1; CDR3aa: CASSQDTAVFTYEQYF; CDR3nt: TGCGCCAGCAGCCAAGATACCGCAGTATTTACCTACGAGCAGTACTTC
j_gene: TRBJ1-4; abundance: -; d_gene: TRBD1; v_gene: TRBV11-3; CDR3aa: CASSFTQGEKLFF; CDR3nt: TGTGCCAGCAGCTTCACACAGGGGGAAAAACTGTTTTTT
j_gene: TRBJ2-2; abundance: -; d_gene: -; v_gene: TRBV7-9; CDR3aa: CASSLSQGGTGELFF; CDR3nt: TGTGCCAGCAGCTTATCACAGGGGGGGACCGGGGAGCTGTTTTTT
j_gene: TRBJ2-7; abundance: once; d_gene: -; v_gene: TRBV7-3; CDR3aa: CASSSGDEQYF; CDR3nt: TGTGCCAGCAGCTCAGGGGACGAGCAGTACTTC
j_gene: TRBJ1-1; abundance: -; d_gene: -; v_gene: TRBV19; CDR3aa: CASSIGGLGNTEAFF; CDR3nt: TGTGCCAGTAGTATCGGCGGACTGGGGAACACTGAAGCTTTCTTT
j_gene: TRBJ2-7; abundance: -; d_gene: TRBD2; v_gene: TRBV27; CDR3aa: CASSRQREIYEQYF; CDR3nt: TGTGCCAGCAGCCGCCAGCGGGAAATCTACGAGCAGTACTTC
j_gene: TRBJ2-7; abundance: -; d_gene: TRBD2; v_gene: TRBV28; CDR3aa: CASSDPAGGHYEQYF; CDR3nt: TGTGCCAGCAGTGATCCAGCGGGAGGACACTACGAGCAGTACTTC
j_gene: TRBJ2-2; abundance: -; d_gene: -; v_gene: TRBV7-9; CDR3aa: CAIPPYTGELFF; CDR3nt: TGTGCCATTCCCCCTTACACCGGGGAGCTGTTTTTT
j_gene: TRBJ1-1; abundance: -; d_gene: -; v_gene: TRBV6-5; CDR3aa: CASSSQGNTEAFF; CDR3nt: TGTGCCAGCAGTTCACAGGGCAACACTGAAGCTTTCTTT
j_gene: TRBJ1-1; abundance: -; d_gene: -; v_gene: TRBV25-1; CDR3aa: CASSEYREEGTEAFF; CDR3nt: TGTGCCAGCAGTGAATATCGGGAGGAAGGCACTGAAGCTTTCTTT
j_gene: TRBJ1-2; abundance: once; d_gene: TRBD1; v_gene: TRBV4-1; CDR3aa: CASSRPGQGCGYTF; CDR3nt: TGCGCCAGCAGCCGCCCGGGACAGGGTTGTGGCTACACCTTC
j_gene: TRBJ2-2; abundance: once; d_gene: -; v_gene: TRBV7-2; CDR3aa: CASSLISGELFF; CDR3nt: TGTGCCAGCAGCCTAATATCCGGGGAGCTGTTTTTT
j_gene: TRBJ1-1; abundance: -; d_gene: TRBD1; v_gene: TRBV2; CDR3aa: CASSVRQGGNTEAFF; CDR3nt: TGTGCCAGCAGTGTCAGACAGGGGGGAAACACTGAAGCTTTCTTT
j_gene: TRBJ2-3; abundance: -; d_gene: TRBD2; v_gene: TRBV29-1; CDR3aa: CSVIAGVADTQYF; CDR3nt: TGCAGCGTCATAGCGGGAGTGGCAGATACGCAGTATTTT
j_gene: TRBJ1-1; abundance: -; d_gene: -; v_gene: TRBV25-1; CDR3aa: CASGLGGDTEAFF; CDR3nt: TGTGCCAGCGGACTGGGGGGAGACACTGAAGCTTTCTTT
j_gene: TRBJ2-3; abundance: once; d_gene: TRBD2; v_gene: TRBV5-1; CDR3aa: CASGGLAGIFTDTQYF; CDR3nt: TGCGCCAGCGGGGGACTAGCGGGGATCTTCACAGATACGCAGTATTTT
j_gene: TRBJ1-2; abundance: -; d_gene: -; v_gene: TRBV15; CDR3aa: CATSNSGSYGYTF; CDR3nt: TGTGCCACCAGCAACTCAGGGTCCTATGGCTACACCTTC
j_gene: TRBJ1-5; abundance: -; d_gene: TRBD1; v_gene: TRBV5-6; CDR3aa: CASSSRDRDGSQPQHF; CDR3nt: TGTGCCAGCAGCTCACGGGACAGGGATGGCTCTCAGCCCCAGCATTTT
j_gene: TRBJ2-5; abundance: -; d_gene: -; v_gene: TRBV2; CDR3aa: CASSSRETQYF; CDR3nt: TGTGCCAGCAGTTCCAGGGAGACCCAGTACTTC